This T cell receptor beta chain derives from a study of vaccination effects on CD4 cells after COVID-19. Repertoires were generated with immunoSEQ multiplex PCR, while TCRdb's copy carries only in-frame clones and drops some. Of some 50,000 clones detected, about 76% appear once; the ten largest clones hold under 5.5%. Culture lasted about ten days before CD4+ T cell isolation. The person acquired a PCR-confirmed SARS-CoV-2 infection between March and December 2020. Two-dose BNT162b2 or mRNA-1273 vaccination was given to participants. This clone has only a few counts. Its antigen is unidentified. This material consisted of CD4+ T cells from PBMCs cultured without peptide, taken after COVID-19 vaccination. The TCR sequence derives from a human donor who had a prior SARS-CoV-2 infection.

CDR3 nucleotides: TGTGCCAGCACGGTCCCGGGACAGGGCCGGTATGACTATGGCTACACCTTC. Translation: CASTVPGQGRYDYGYTF. The V and J genes are TRBV2 and TRBJ1-2, with TRBD1 matching over 9 bases. J was trimmed by 3 bases and V by 7 bases; bases with no gene match: 15. The CDR3 length is 17 residues. Germline V gene sequence: CDR1 SNHLY, CDR2 FYNNEI.